This T cell receptor (beta chain) was captured in a study of T cell responses to AZD1222 COVID-19 vaccine. Study-wide results and caveats: Spike-wide vaccine-associated CD4 TCRs dominated at 160-218 and 743-854.

Points on this clone: What it binds is not known.

The length of the CDR3 is 15 residues. Trimming at V came to 4 bases and at J to 0 bases, leaving 3 bases not matched to a gene. Germline loops: CDR1 SGDLS, CDR2 YYNGEE. Generated by immunoSEQ multiplex PCR, the TCRdb table keeps only in-frame clones and is missing some. This sample carries about 170,000 clones, about 83% of them seen once, and the ten largest clones take 0.85% to 1.1%. V is TRBV9 and J is TRBJ2-1; the match to TRBD1 covers 8 bases. The receptor comes from an adult who received the AZD1222 COVID-19 vaccine. Here the sequenced sample was peripheral blood, taken 28 days after the second AZD1222 dose. The CDR3, as DNA: TGTGCCAGCAGCTCGGGACAGGCCTCCTACAATGAGCAGTTCTTC. It codes for CASSSGQASYNEQFF.